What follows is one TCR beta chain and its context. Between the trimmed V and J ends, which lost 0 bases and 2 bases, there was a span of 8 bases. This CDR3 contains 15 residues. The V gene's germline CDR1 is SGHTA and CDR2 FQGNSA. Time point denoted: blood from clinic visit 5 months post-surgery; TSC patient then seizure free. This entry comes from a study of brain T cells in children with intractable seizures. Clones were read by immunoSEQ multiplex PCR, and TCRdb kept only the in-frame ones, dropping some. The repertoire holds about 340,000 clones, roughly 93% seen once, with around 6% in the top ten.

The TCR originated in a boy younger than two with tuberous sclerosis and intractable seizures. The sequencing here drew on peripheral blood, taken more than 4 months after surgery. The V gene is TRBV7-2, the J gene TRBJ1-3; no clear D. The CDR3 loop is CASSLAVGTGNTIYF. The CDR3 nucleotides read TGTGCCAGCAGCTTAGCGGTGGGAACTGGAAACACCATATATTTT.